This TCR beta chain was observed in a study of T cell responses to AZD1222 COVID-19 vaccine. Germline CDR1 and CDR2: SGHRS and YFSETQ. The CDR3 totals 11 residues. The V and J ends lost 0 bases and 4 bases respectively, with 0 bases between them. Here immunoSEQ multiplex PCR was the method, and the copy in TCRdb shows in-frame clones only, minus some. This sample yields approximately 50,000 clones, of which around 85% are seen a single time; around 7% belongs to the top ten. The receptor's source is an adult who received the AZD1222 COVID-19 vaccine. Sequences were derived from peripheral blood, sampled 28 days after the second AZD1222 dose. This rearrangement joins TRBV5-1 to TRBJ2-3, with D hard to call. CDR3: CASSLADTQYF. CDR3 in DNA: TGCGCCAGCAGCTTGGCAGATACGCAGTATTTT.